This TCR beta chain was documented in a study of blood T cells in healthy people across ages. In regard to this clonotype: What it recognizes is unknown. One end of the junction fails to match germline, which may point to a read error.

Notes on the study in general: PBMC samples, being unsorted, prevented any conclusive comparison of naive and antigen-experienced cells.

Primed by a sample-barcoded 5' primer and a J-beta primer mix, a second PCR proceeded for 7 to 11 cycles. Every cDNA was tagged by a template-switch adaptor with 12 random nucleotides. Using its own MiXCR run on the 5' RACE reads, TCRdb lists one record per CDR3 protein. The table includes 980,000 or so distinct CDR3 sequences, about 44% detected once. This CDR3 has 13 amino acids. Germline V gene lookup returns CDR1 DFQATT and CDR2 SNEGSKA (reference sequence). The TCR was taken from a man aged 30-40 years in good health. This rearrangement joins TRBV20-1 to TRBJ2-1, with 11 bases lining up with TRBD2. The material sequenced was blood. CDR3 residues: CSTRGLADNEQFF. CDR3 DNA sequence: TGCAGTACTAGGGGACTAGCGGACAATGAGCAGTTCTTC.